These T cell receptor beta chains were read from a single sample in a study of CD8 T cells in ankylosing spondylitis. TCRdb reprocessed the 5' RACE reads via MiXCR and lists one record per CDR3 protein. The sample lists approximately 140,000 distinct CDR3 sequences, roughly 9% seen once, with about 3.3% in the top ten. Sequencing was done on a sample of blood, either unsorted or a sorted T cell fraction (not recorded which). The receptors were gathered from a male donor with ankylosing spondylitis or in good health (not recorded which). Each CDR3 is given without its conserved first and last residue. The D gene is left open where the match is weak. The size field is filled for only some rows; it gives once, few, many or a size class.

v_call	clone_size	j_call	d_call	cdr3_aa
TRBV20-1	many	TRBJ1-5	TRBD1	SARSLQGPNQPQH
TRBV29-1	-	TRBJ2-5	-	SVDESGQETQY
TRBV6-1	many	TRBJ2-4	TRBD1	ASRDREKNIQY
TRBV2	few	TRBJ1-3	-	ASTQGSGNTIY
TRBV30	-	TRBJ2-2	TRBD2	AWRLAGVAGELF
TRBV12-3/TRBV12-4	many	TRBJ1-6	TRBD1	ASSWGQTPPLH
TRBV29-1	many	TRBJ1-4	-	SVESPPGGTNEKLF
TRBV6-1	many	TRBJ1-2	-	ASSLRAGANYGYT
TRBV12-3/TRBV12-4	-	TRBJ1-6	TRBD1	ASSRQGVKNSPLH
TRBV28	-	TRBJ1-5	-	ASSGSGLTANQPQH
TRBV15	many	TRBJ2-1	-	ATSRDVLAAYNEQF
TRBV4-3	-	TRBJ2-3	TRBD2	ASSQGRVAGVDTQY
TRBV29-1	many	TRBJ2-1	-	SVEGLRDEQF
TRBV12-3/TRBV12-4	many	TRBJ2-1	TRBD2	ASSLTSGSYNEQF
TRBV5-1	-	TRBJ2-7	TRBD1	ASSSDRAGEQY
TRBV5-1	many	TRBJ2-5	-	ASRLGGLRGETQY
TRBV5-1	many	TRBJ2-2	TRBD2	ASSLGGRAGVTGELF
TRBV13	-	TRBJ1-3	-	ASSLTTASGNTIY
TRBV6-2/TRBV6-3	few	TRBJ2-7	-	ATAPLTAGPSYEQY
TRBV12-3/TRBV12-4	-	TRBJ2-7	-	ASSWTVLRYEQY
TRBV7-3	few	TRBJ2-3	TRBD2	ASSPNPLITSGINTDTQY
TRBV12-3/TRBV12-4	-	TRBJ2-2	-	ASSLYGQNNTGELF
TRBV12-3/TRBV12-4	-	TRBJ2-1	-	ASSPPRTGNNEQF
TRBV5-1	many	TRBJ2-1	-	ASSLGALKVNEQF
TRBV28	many	TRBJ1-4	-	ASSKIGPTGRVPEKLF
TRBV5-1	many	TRBJ1-1	-	ASRQDSYTEAF
TRBV7-9	many	TRBJ2-7	-	ASSLKVSEQY
TRBV29-1	many	TRBJ2-1	TRBD1	SVEGTGSYNEQF
TRBV29-1	few	TRBJ2-7	TRBD1	SVETGTVPYEQY
TRBV20-1	-	TRBJ2-2	TRBD2	SARASGGRGLNTGELF
TRBV3-1	many	TRBJ2-7	-	ASSQGWKGNYEQY